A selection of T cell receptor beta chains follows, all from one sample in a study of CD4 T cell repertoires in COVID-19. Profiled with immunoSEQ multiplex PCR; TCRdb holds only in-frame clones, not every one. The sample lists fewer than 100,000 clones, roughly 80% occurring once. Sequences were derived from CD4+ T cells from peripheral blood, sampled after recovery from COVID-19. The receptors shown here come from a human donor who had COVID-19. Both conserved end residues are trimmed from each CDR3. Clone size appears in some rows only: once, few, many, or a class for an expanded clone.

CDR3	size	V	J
ATTGTSGRYTGELF	.	TRBV24-1	TRBJ2-2
ASSLGISGGLETQY	.	TRBV11-2	TRBJ2-5
ASSLTSGSYNEQF	.	TRBV5-8	TRBJ2-1
ASSQDPPSSGETQY	.	TRBV4-2	TRBJ2-5
ASSKALGRWQF	.	TRBV21-1	TRBJ2-1
ASSLLQSPLNEQF	.	TRBV5-5	TRBJ2-1
ASSPGPTREQF	.	TRBV18	TRBJ2-1
ATKGGQVGELF	once	TRBV28	TRBJ2-2
ASSFGFVTSGNNEQF	.	TRBV5-1	TRBJ2-1
ASTLRGLGETQY	few	TRBV6-5	TRBJ2-5
ASSTGLAGGNPSTDTQY	.	TRBV7-6	TRBJ2-3
ASSWGGAVTYEQY	once	TRBV5-1	TRBJ2-7
ASSQGSDEKLF	.	TRBV4-1	TRBJ1-4
ASRYAGTGNTGELF	.	TRBV27	TRBJ2-2
ASSLPLRGQLGTDTQY	.	TRBV5-1	TRBJ2-3
SLLGSGASYNEQF	once	TRBV29-1	TRBJ2-1
ASSPTSGNGREQY	.	TRBV28	TRBJ2-7
ASSLSGAGYT	once	TRBV27	TRBJ1-2
ASSSRVETQY	.	TRBV10-2	TRBJ2-5
ASSLRETQY	.	TRBV11-2	TRBJ2-5
ASSFGLTYNEQF	.	TRBV5-6	TRBJ2-1
ASRPKASGSNEQF	.	TRBV6-5	TRBJ2-1
ASRHPGKAANNQPQH	.	TRBV19	TRBJ1-5
ASSPGRILGDTQY	once	TRBV7-3	TRBJ2-3
ASSLARGGNHEQY	.	TRBV11-2	TRBJ2-7
ASSSRGGPNTEAF	.	TRBV5-4	TRBJ1-1
ASSPQSISGNTIY	.	TRBV7-2	TRBJ1-3
ATSRVGGGSNEQY	.	TRBV15	TRBJ2-7
ASSPRTDTGTEAF	.	TRBV19	TRBJ1-1
ASHQNYGYT	.	TRBV28	TRBJ1-2
ASPSGQGATSYEQY	.	TRBV2	TRBJ2-7
ASSESGVFGYT	.	TRBV2	TRBJ1-2
ASSQGTTGMNTEAF	.	TRBV4-1	TRBJ1-1
ASSQDRGRSYNEQF	.	TRBV4-1	TRBJ2-1
ALDRGLAKNIQY	.	TRBV30	TRBJ2-4
ASSVRQASSYEQY	.	TRBV28	TRBJ2-7
ASGLVQGAVSGNTIY	.	TRBV12-5	TRBJ1-3
TSRKGQAWGDGYT	.	TRBV1	TRBJ1-2
SASGGGGYT	few	TRBV20-1	TRBJ1-2
ASSPGAGAKNTGELF	.	TRBV7-7	TRBJ2-2
ASRLPGINEKLF	.	TRBV5-1	TRBJ1-4
ASSAGGGGNTIY	.	TRBV25-1	TRBJ1-3
ATSRGLVANEQF	few	TRBV15	TRBJ2-1
ATSRDAGLATGELF	.	TRBV15	TRBJ2-2
ASRQALDTGELF	.	TRBV10-1	TRBJ2-2
ASSVGQTILYEQY	.	TRBV9	TRBJ2-7
ASSTRALGGNEQF	.	TRBV11-2	TRBJ2-1
ASSPTAGETQY	once	TRBV6-5	TRBJ2-5
ASSLGNSPLH	.	TRBV11-2	TRBJ1-6
ASSPSGVSHEQY	once	TRBV18	TRBJ2-7
ASRRTSGKYNEQF	.	TRBV2	TRBJ2-1
ASSLAGGTGVEETQY	.	TRBV7-9	TRBJ2-5
ASSLPGGRGQPQH	.	TRBV28	TRBJ1-5
ASSAGQALVQF	.	TRBV5-6	TRBJ2-1
ASSPRRDLIHEQY	.	TRBV18	TRBJ2-7
ASSSYSGFDEQY	.	TRBV3-1/TRBV3-2	TRBJ2-7
ASSPGLAEETQY	.	TRBV7-9	TRBJ2-5
ASSLAPHQETQY	few	TRBV11-2	TRBJ2-5
ASSPGTGGYHGNIQY	.	TRBV19	TRBJ2-4
ASSLGQGGTEAF	once	TRBV10-1	TRBJ1-1